The 15 T cell receptor beta chains presented below share a single source sample, sequenced in a study of T cells in Graves' hyperthyroidism and ophthalmopathy. Using RNA transcripts as the source, TCR beta CDR3 regions were amplified. The HTBI primer set was used in a first-round RT-PCR of the TCR CDR3. TCRdb re-called the multiplex PCR reads with MiXCR, one entry per CDR3 protein. The table lists a few hundred thousand distinct CDR3 sequences, roughly 13% of them singletons. The sample comprised blood. These TCRs come from a woman under 30 with Graves' hyperthyroidism.

This clonotype appeared many times. The chain is built from TRBV6-1 and TRBJ1-5; D perhaps matches TRBD1 (5 bases). CDR1 and CDR2 (germline): MNHNS, SASEGT. The CDR3 spans 15 residues. The V and J ends lost 6 bases and 2 bases respectively, with 14 bases between them. The CDR3 spells CASSPGGTGNQPQHF. As DNA, the CDR3 is TGTGCCAGCAGCCCTGGGGGAACTGGCAATCAGCCCCAGCATTTT.

As to this clonotype: A read error is possible here, since a much larger clone lies one base away. This chain uses TRBV28 with TRBJ2-2; the match to TRBD2 covers 7 bases. The CDR3 totals 14 residues. Germline V lookup: CDR1 MDHEN, CDR2 SYDVKM. CDR3 amino acids: CASSLGEGTGKLFF. The CDR3 bases are TGTGCCAGCAGTTTGGGGGAGGGCACCGGGAAGCTGTTTTTT.

Concerning this clonotype itself: With a much larger clone just one base away, this may be a read error. The CDR3 ends on some other residue instead of the conserved phenylalanine or tryptophan, so this is likely a read error. As DNA, the CDR3 is TGTGCCACCGGGACAGGGGGGTCTAGCGGGACGTACAGTGAGCAGTTCTAC. This gives the protein CATGTGGSSGTYSEQFY. This rearrangement joins TRBV28 to TRBJ2-1; 11 bases fit TRBD1. The CDR3 is made up of 17 amino acids. CDR1 and CDR2 from the germline V gene are MDHEN and SYDVKM.

For this clonotype: This may stem from a read error, because a much larger clone lies one nucleotide away. J is TRBJ2-7 and V is TRBV28; D is ambiguous. Germline CDR1 is MDHEN and CDR2 is SYDVKM. The CDR3 totals 16 residues. Trimming took off 2 bases at V and 0 bases at J, with 14 bases between the two ends. CDR3 DNA sequence: TGTGCCAGCAGTTTACCGGGCAGAGTGAGCTCCTACGAGCAGTACTTC. Protein product: CASSLPGRVSSYEQYF.

This clonotype was observed many times. This rearrangement joins TRBV28 to TRBJ2-7; tentatively, D is TRBD1 or TRBD2 (7 bases each). CDR1 and CDR2 from the germline V gene are MDHEN and SYDVKM. V lost 6 bases and J lost 1, with 16 bases in between. CDR3 length: 15 amino acids. CDR3 residues: CASSPGGVKSYEQYF. The CDR3 region has the DNA TGTGCCAGCAGCCCAGGGGGGGTAAAATCCTACGAGCAGTACTTC. The complete variable domain, with remaining parts taken from reference TRBV28 and TRBJ2-7, reads DVKVTQSSRYLVKRTGEKVFLECVQDMDHENMFWYRQDPGLGLRLIYFSYDVKMKEKGDIPEGYSVSREKKERFSLILESASTNQTSMYLCASSPGGVKSYEQYFGPGTRLTVT.

This chain joins TRBV6-1 and TRBJ1-5, with a possible D match to TRBD1 (5 bases). Trimming shortened V by 5 bases and J by 6 bases, and 23 bases separated the two germline ends. Germline V lookup: CDR1 MNHNS, CDR2 SASEGT. CDR3 length equals 17 residues. DNA of the CDR3: TGTGCCAGCAGTCCCGCAACAGGAGTGGGTCGGGGTCAGCCCCAGCATTTT. Translation gives CASSPATGVGRGQPQHF.

This clonotype was detected ten times or more. The chain has TRBV28 and TRBJ2-2; 9 positions agree with TRBD2. V was pared by 3 bases and J by 2 bases, with 4 bases of the junction left unmatched. The CDR3 has 16 residues. CDR1 and CDR2 (germline): MDHEN, SYDVKM. CDR3 in amino acids: CASSFTSGLNTGELFF. The CDR3 DNA follows: TGTGCCAGCAGTTTTACTAGCGGGTTAAACACCGGGGAGCTGTTTTTT.

This clonotype showed up just a few times. J is TRBJ2-1 and V is TRBV18; 7 bases match TRBD1. Unmatched junction bases numbered 4, after V lost 3 bases and J lost 8 bases. This CDR3 has 13 residues. Germline V lookup: CDR1 KGHSH, CDR2 LQKENI. CDR3 protein: CASSPRQGHEQFF. The CDR3 DNA sequence: TGTGCCAGCTCACCTCGACAGGGCCATGAGCAGTTCTTC.

This clonotype was observed a handful of times. The chain has TRBV29-1 and TRBJ2-5; 7 nucleotides agree with TRBD1. The V gene end was trimmed by 6 bases and the J gene end by 1 base; junction bases not matched to a gene: 5. Germline CDR1 SQVTM, CDR2 ANQGSEA. This CDR3 has 13 residues. As DNA, the CDR3 is TGCAGCGTGGCTGGGACAGCCCAAGAGACCCAGTACTTC. It translates to CSVAGTAQETQYF.

This clonotype was counted at least ten times. This chain links TRBV28 with TRBJ2-7, with D maybe TRBD2 (6 bases). The CDR3 spans 15 residues. Trimming took 3 bases from V and 0 from J, leaving 12 bases between them. From germline, CDR1 is MDHEN and CDR2 SYDVKM. CDR3 DNA sequence: TGTGCCAGCAGTTTTGGGCAGGACTACTCCTACGAGCAGTACTTC. Protein: CASSFGQDYSYEQYF.

This clonotype was counted at least ten times. This chain links TRBV20-1 with TRBJ1-1, with D maybe TRBD1 (5 bases). V shed 4 bases and J shed 4 bases, with 16 bases lying between them. CDR1 DFQATT and CDR2 SNEGSKA come from the germline V gene (reference sequence). The CDR3 totals 14 residues. DNA for the CDR3: TGCAGTGCTACCCCCCGGGGCGTGGGCACTGAAGCTTTCTTT. Residues: CSATPRGVGTEAFF.

This clonotype has a single count. The chain uses TRBV7-2 and TRBJ2-1; D could derive from TRBD1 or TRBD2 (5 bases each). Germline V gives CDR1 SGHTA, CDR2 FQGNSA. The CDR3 sequence is 16 residues long. V shed 5 bases and J shed 7 bases, with 21 bases lying between them. CDR3 coding DNA: TGTGCCAGCAGCGTAGTGGGGGAGACAGAGGGAAATGAGCAGTTCTTC. Residues: CASSVVGETEGNEQFF.

This clonotype was counted between two and nine times. Sequence at one end of the junction differs from germline and may be a read error. The V call is TRBV6-1, the J call TRBJ1-2; D is unresolved. CDR1 and CDR2 (germline): MNHNS, SASEGT. This CDR3 region has 16 residues. The CDR3 sequence: CAISGSEAEGVEGYTF. In nucleotides, the CDR3 is TGTGCCATCAGTGGAAGTGAGGCAGAGGGCGTCGAAGGCTACACCTTC.

This clonotype was observed many times. The chain couples TRBV15 to TRBJ2-1; TRBD2 is a possible D gene (5 bases). V was trimmed by 5 bases and J by 5 bases, leaving 19 bases between them. The CDR3 runs 16 residues. Germline V gene sequence: CDR1 LNHNV, CDR2 YYDKDF (reference sequence). The CDR3 DNA sequence: TGTGCCACCAGCGCTAGCCCGCTGCAGTATAACAATGAGCAGTTCTTC. Its translation is CATSASPLQYNNEQFF.

DNA of the CDR3: TGTGCCAGCAGTCCCGACAGGGGACAAGGAAACACCATATATTTT. Its translation is CASSPDRGQGNTIYF. The chain is built from TRBV6-1 and TRBJ1-3; 8 bases agree with TRBD1. The CDR3 is 15 amino acids. In germline, CDR1 is MNHNS, CDR2 SASEGT. With V trimmed by 5 bases and J by 4 bases, 7 bases remained unmatched.